This T cell receptor (beta chain) was sequenced in a study of T cell responses to AZD1222 COVID-19 vaccine. Findings and caveats of the study: Repertoires were obtained solely post-peak T cell response. Spike regions recognized by vaccine-associated CD4 TCRs spanned the protein, led by 160-218 and 743-854. The reported proportion of spike-specific TCRs targeting unmutated variant regions was nearly half. Clonal diversity was possibly underestimated, and white British individuals and females predominated among donors.

The table came from immunoSEQ multiplex PCR; TCRdb's copy has only in-frame clones and leaves some out. The sample comprises about 200,000 clones, 85% to 95% of which are singletons, and 0.95% to 1.1% rests with the top ten. V was clipped by 2 bases and J by 9 bases; unmatched bases: 5. This CDR3 spans 15 amino acids. Germline values: CDR1 SGHTA, CDR2 FQGNSA. Concerning this clone: Its matching antigen is unknown.

Specimen: peripheral blood, collected on day 0 of MenACWY control vaccination. The chain couples TRBV7-2 to TRBJ1-6; 9 positions agree with TRBD1. The receptor was isolated from an adult in good health. The CDR3 sequence is CASSLQTGGGSPLHF. In nucleotides, the CDR3 is TGTGCCAGCAGCTTACAAACAGGGGGCGGTTCACCCCTCCACTTT.